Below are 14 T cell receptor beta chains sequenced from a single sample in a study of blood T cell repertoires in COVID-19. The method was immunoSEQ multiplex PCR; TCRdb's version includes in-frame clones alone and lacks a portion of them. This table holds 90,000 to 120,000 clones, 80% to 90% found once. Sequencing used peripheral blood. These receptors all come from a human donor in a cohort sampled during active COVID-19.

Written as DNA, the CDR3 is TGTGCCAGCAGCCAACCCAGGACAGCCCAAGAGACCCAGTACTTC. Protein sequence: CASSQPRTAQETQYF. The chain has TRBV14 and TRBJ2-5; D is possibly TRBD1 (6 bases). V lost 2 bases and J 1 base, leaving 11 bases between the germline ends. The CDR3 is 15 residues long. Germline values: CDR1 SGHDN, CDR2 FVKESK. Complete variable domain (other parts from reference TRBV14 and TRBJ2-5): EAGVTQFPSHSVIEKGQTVTLRCDPISGHDNLYWYRRVMGKEIKFLLHFVKESKQDESGMPNNRFLAERTGGTYSTLKVQPAELEDSGVYFCASSQPRTAQETQYFGPGTRLLVL.

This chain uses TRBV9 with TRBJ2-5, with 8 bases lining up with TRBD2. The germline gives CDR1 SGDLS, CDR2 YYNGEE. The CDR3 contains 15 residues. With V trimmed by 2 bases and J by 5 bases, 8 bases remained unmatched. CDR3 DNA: TGTGCCAGCAGCGTCGGGAGGGCTACCGGGGAGACCCAGTACTTC. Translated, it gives CASSVGRATGETQYF.

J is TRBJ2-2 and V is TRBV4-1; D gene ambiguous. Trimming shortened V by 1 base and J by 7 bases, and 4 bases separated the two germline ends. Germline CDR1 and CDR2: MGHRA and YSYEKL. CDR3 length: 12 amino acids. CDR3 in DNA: TGCGCCAGCAGCCAAGCAGTCGGGGAGCTGTTTTTT. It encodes CASSQAVGELFF.

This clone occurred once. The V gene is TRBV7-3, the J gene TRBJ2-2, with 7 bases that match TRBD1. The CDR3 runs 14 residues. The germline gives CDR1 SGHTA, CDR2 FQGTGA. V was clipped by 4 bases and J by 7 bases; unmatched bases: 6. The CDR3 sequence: CASSSRQGSGELFF. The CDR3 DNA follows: TGTGCCAGCAGCTCTCGACAGGGAAGCGGGGAGCTGTTTTTT.

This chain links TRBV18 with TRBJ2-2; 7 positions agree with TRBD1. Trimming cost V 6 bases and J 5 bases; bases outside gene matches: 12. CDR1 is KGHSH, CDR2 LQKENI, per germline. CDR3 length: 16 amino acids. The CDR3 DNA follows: TGTGCCAGCTCCCAATCTAGGACAGGAGGAACCGGGGAGCTGTTTTTT. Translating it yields CASSQSRTGGTGELFF.

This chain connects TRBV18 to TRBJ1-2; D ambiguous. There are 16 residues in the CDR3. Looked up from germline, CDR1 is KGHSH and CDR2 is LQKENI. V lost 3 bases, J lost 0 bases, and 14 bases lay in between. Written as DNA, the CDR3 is TGTGCCAGCTCACCCTCAGCACAGAAGGCTAACTATGGCTACACCTTC. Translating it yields CASSPSAQKANYGYTF.

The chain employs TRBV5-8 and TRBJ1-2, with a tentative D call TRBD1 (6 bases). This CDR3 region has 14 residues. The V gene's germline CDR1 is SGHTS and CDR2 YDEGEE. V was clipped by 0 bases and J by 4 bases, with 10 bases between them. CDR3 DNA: TGTGCCAGCAGCTTGGAGGGGGAGCCCTATGGCTACACCTTC. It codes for CASSLEGEPYGYTF. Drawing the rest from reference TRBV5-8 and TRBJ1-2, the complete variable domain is EAGVTQSPTHLIKTRGQQATLRCSPISGHTSVYWYQQALGLGLQFLLWYDEGEERNRGNFPPRFSGRQFPNYSSELNVNALELEDSALYLCASSLEGEPYGYTFGSGTRLTVV.

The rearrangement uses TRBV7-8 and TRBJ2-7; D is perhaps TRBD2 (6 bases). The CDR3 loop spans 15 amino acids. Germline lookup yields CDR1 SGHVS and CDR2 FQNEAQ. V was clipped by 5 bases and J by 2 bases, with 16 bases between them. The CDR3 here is CASSPWDFSTYEQYF. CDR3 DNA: TGTGCCAGCAGCCCATGGGACTTCTCTACCTACGAGCAGTACTTC.

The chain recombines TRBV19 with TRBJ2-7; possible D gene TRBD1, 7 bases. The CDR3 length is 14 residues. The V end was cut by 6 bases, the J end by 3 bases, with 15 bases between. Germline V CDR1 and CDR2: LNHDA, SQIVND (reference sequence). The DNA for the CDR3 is TGTGCCAGTAGCGGCGGGACAGTTATCTACGAGCAGTACTTC. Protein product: CASSGGTVIYEQYF.

The CDR3 spells CASSGTIGGYTF. As DNA, the CDR3 is TGTGCCAGCAGTGGGACTATAGGTGGCTACACCTTC. V is TRBV25-1 and J is TRBJ1-2, with D unresolved. Trimming left V 4 bases short and J 7 bases short, with 10 bases between. The CDR3 totals 12 residues. In germline, CDR1 is MGHDK, CDR2 SYGVNS.

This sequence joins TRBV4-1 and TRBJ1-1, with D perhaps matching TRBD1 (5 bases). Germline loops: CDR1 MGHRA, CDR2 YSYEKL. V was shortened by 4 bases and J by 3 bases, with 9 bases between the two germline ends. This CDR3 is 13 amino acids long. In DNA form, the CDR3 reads TGCGCCAGCAGCCTAGGGACTTACACTGAAGCTTTCTTT. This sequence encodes CASSLGTYTEAFF.

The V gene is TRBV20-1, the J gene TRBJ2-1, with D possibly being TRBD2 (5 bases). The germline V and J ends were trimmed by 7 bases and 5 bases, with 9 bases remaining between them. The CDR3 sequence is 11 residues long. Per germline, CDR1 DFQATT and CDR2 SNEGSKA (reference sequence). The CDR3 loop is CSVPGNNEQFF. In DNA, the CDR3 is TGCAGTGTCCCGGGAAACAATGAGCAGTTCTTC.

The DNA of the CDR3 is TGTGCCAGTAGTATACACACGGGGTTGGAATCACCCCTCCACTTT. It is translated as CASSIHTGLESPLHF. The V call is TRBV19, the J call TRBJ1-6, with D unresolved. The CDR3 length is 15 residues. Trimming shortened V by 2 bases and J by 10 bases, and 15 bases separated the two germline ends. In germline, CDR1 is LNHDA, CDR2 SQIVND (reference sequence).

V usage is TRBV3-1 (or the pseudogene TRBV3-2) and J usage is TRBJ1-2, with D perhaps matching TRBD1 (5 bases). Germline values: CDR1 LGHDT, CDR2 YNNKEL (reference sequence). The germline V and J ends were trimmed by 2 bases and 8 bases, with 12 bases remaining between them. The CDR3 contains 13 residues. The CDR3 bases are TGTGCCAGCAGCCAAAGTCTGGGGCAAGGCTACACCTTC. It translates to CASSQSLGQGYTF.